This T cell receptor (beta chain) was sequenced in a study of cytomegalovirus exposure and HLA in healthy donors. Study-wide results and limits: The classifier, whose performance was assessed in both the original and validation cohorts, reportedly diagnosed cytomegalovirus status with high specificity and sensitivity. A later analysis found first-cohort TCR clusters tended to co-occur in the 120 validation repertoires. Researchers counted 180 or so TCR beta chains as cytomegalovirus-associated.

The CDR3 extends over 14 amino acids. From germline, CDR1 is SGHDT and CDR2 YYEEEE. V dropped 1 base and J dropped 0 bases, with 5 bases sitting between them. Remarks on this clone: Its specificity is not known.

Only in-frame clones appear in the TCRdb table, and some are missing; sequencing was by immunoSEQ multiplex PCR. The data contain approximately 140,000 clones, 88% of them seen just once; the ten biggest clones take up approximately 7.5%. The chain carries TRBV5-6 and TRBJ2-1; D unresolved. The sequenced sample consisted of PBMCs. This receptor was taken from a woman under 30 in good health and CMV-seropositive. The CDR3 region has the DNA TGTGCCAGCAGCTTGCTTAGCTCCTACAATGAGCAGTTCTTC. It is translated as CASSLLSSYNEQFF.